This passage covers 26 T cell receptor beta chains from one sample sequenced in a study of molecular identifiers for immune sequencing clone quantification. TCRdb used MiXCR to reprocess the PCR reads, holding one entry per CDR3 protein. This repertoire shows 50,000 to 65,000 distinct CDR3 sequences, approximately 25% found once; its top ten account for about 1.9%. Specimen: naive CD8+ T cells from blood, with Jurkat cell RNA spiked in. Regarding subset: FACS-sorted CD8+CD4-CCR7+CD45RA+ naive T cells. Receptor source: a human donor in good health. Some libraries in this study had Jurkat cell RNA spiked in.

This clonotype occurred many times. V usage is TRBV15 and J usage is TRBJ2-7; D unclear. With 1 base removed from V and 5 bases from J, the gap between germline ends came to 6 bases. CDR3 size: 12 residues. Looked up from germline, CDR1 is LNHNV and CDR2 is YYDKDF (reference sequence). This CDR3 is CATSRASDEQYF. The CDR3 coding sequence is TGTGCCACCAGCAGAGCGTCAGACGAGCAGTACTTC.

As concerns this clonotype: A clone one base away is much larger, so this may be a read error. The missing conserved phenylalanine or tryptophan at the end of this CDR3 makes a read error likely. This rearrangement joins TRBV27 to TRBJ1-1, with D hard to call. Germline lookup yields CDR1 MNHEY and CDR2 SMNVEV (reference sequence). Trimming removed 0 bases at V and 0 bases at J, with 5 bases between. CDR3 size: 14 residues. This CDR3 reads CASSLSGMNTEAFS. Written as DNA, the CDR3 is TGTGCCAGCAGTTTATCCGGGATGAACACTGAAGCTTTCTCT.

Here the CDR3 reads CASSAEGLASESQYF. The CDR3 DNA follows: TGTGCCAGCAGCGCGGAGGGACTAGCGAGCGAGTCCCAGTACTTC. The chain is built from TRBV9 and TRBJ2-5, with 10 nucleotides matching TRBD2. The ends lost 3 bases at V and 9 bases at J; junction bases unmatched: 11. Germline loops: CDR1 SGDLS, CDR2 YYNGEE. CDR3 length equals 15 residues.

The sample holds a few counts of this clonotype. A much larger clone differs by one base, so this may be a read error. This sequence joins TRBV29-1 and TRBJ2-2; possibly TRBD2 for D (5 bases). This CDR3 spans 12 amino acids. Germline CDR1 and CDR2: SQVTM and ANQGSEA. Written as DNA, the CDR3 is TGCAGCGTTAAAGGAACGGCCGGGGTGCTGTTTTTT. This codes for CSVKGTAGVLFF.

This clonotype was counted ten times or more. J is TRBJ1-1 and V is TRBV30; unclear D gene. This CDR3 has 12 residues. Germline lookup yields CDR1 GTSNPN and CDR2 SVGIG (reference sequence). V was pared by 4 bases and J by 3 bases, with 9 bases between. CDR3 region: CAWTLDDTEAFF. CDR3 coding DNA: TGTGCCTGGACTTTAGATGACACTGAAGCTTTCTTT.

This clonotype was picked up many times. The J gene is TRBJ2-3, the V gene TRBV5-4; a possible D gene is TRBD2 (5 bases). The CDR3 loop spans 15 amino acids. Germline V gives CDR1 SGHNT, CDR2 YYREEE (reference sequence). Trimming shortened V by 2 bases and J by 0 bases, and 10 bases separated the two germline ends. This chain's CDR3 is CASSFEGTSTDTQYF. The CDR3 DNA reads TGTGCCAGCAGCTTTGAGGGCACTAGCACAGATACGCAGTATTTT.

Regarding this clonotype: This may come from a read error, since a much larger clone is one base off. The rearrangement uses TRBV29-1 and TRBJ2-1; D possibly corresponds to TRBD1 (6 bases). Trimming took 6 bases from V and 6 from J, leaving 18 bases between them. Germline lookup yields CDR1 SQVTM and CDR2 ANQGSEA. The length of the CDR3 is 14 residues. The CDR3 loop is CSVIQGIGPNEQFF. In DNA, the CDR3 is TGCAGCGTGATACAGGGAATTGGTCCCAATGAGCAGTTCTTC.

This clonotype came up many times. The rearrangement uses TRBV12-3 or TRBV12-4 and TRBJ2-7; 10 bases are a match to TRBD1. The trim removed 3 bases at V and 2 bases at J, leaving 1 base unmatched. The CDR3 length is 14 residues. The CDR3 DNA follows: TGTGCCAGCAGTTTCGGGACAGGGGCCTACGAGCAGTACTTC. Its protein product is CASSFGTGAYEQYF.

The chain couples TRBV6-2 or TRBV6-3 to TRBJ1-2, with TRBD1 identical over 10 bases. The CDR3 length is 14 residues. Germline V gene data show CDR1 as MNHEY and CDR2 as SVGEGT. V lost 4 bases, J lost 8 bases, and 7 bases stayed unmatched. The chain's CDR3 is CASSSGTGVHGYTF. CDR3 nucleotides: TGTGCCAGCAGTTCCGGGACAGGGGTTCACGGCTACACCTTC.

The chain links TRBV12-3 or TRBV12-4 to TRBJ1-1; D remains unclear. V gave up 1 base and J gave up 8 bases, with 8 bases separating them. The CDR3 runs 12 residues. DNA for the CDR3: TGTGCCAGCAGTTTAGAGTGGTCCGAAGCTTTCTTT. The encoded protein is CASSLEWSEAFF.

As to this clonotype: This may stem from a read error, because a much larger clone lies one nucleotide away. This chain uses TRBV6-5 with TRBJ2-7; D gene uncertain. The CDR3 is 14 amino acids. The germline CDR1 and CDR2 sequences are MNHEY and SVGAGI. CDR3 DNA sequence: TGTGCCAGCAGTTACTCCTGGGGTACCTACAAGCAGTACTTC. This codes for CASSYSWGTYKQYF.

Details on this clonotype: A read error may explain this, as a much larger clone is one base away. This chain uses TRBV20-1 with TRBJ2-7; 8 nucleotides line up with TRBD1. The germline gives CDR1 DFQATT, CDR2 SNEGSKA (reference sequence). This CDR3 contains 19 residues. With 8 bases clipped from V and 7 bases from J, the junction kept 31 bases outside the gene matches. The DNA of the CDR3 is TGCAGTACCAGTTTCCCTGGGACAGGCCGAATTGGGGGCTTCGGGGAGCAGTACTTC. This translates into CSTSFPGTGRIGGFGEQYF.

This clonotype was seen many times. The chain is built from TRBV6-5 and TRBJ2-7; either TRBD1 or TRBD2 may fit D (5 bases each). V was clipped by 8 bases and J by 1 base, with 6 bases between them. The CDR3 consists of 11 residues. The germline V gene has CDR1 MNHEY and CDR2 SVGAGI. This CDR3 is CASGGSYEQYF. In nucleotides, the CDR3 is TGTGCCAGCGGGGGTTCCTACGAGCAGTACTTC.

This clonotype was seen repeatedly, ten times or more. The CDR3 coding sequence is TGTGCCAGCAGCCCCGGGGTCTCTGGGGCCAACGTCCTGACTTTC. Protein product: CASSPGVSGANVLTF. This rearrangement joins TRBV7-8 to TRBJ2-6, with D perhaps TRBD2 (5 bases). CDR3 length: 15 residues. Germline CDR1 is SGHVS and CDR2 is FQNEAQ. V was cut by 5 bases and J by 0 bases, with 8 bases left in between.

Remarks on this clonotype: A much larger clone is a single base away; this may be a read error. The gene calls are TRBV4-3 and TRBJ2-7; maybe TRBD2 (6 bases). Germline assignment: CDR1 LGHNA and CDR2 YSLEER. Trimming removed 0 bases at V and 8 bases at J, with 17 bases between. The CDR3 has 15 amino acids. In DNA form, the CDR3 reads TGCGCCAGCAGCCAAGATACGCACAGGAGGGAGAAGCAGTACTTC. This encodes CASSQDTHRREKQYF.

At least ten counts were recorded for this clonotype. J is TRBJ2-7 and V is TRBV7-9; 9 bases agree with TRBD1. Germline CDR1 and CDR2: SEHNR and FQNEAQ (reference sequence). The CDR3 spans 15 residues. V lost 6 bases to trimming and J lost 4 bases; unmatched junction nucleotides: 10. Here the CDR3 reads CASSPFGTGTYEQYF. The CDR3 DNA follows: TGTGCCAGCAGTCCGTTCGGGACAGGGACGTACGAGCAGTACTTC.

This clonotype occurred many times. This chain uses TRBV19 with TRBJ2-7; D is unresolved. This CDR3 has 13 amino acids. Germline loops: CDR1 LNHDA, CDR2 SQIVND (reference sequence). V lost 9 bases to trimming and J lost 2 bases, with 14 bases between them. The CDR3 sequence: CASRPAAAYEQYF. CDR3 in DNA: TGTGCCAGCCGCCCCGCTGCGGCCTACGAGCAGTACTTC.

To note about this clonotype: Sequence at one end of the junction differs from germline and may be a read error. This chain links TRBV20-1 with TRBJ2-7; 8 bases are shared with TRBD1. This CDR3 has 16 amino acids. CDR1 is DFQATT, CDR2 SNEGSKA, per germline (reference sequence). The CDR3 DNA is TGCAGTGCTAGAGGGACAGGGTGGTCCCCGAATCACGAGCTGTACTTC. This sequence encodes CSARGTGWSPNHELYF.

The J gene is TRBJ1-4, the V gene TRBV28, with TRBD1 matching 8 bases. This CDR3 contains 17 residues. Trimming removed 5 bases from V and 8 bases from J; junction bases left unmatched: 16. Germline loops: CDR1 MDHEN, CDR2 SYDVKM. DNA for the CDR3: TGTGCCAGCAGTGTAGGGGACAGGCTTCTCCTGCAAGAAAAACTGTTTTTT. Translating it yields CASSVGDRLLLQEKLFF.

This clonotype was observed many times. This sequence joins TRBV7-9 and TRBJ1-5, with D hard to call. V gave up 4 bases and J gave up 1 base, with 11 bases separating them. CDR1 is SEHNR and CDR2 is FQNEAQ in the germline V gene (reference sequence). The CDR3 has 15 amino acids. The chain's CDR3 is CASSSRGGSNQPQHF. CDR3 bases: TGTGCCAGCAGCTCCCGTGGTGGGAGCAATCAGCCCCAGCATTTT.

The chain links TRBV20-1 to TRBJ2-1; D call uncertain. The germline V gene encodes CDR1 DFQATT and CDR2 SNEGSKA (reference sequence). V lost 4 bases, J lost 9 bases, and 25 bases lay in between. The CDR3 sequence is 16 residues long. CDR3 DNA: TGCAGTGCTATAAACTCGGGCCACATTGGGGTTGCTGAGCAGTTCTTC. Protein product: CSAINSGHIGVAEQFF.

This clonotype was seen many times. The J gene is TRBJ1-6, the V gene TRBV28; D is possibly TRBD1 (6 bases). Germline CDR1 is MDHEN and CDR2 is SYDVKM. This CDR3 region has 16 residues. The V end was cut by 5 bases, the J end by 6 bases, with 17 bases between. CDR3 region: CASSLSIGQSNSPLHF. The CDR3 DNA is TGTGCCAGCAGTCTTTCTATCGGACAGAGTAATTCACCCCTCCACTTT.

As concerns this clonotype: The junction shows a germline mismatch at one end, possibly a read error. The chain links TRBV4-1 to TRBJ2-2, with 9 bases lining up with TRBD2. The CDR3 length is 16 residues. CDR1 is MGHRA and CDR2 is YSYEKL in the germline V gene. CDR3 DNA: TGCGCCAGCCGCCCAGCGGGGGGCGGGGGTCCCGGGGCGCTGTTTTTT. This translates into CASRPAGGGGPGALFF.

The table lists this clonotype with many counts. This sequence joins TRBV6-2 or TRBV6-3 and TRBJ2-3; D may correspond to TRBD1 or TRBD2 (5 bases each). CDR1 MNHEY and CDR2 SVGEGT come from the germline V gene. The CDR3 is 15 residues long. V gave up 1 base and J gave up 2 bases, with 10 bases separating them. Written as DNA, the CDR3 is TGTGCCAGCAGTTACTGGGACCCCTTCACAGATACGCAGTATTTT. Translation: CASSYWDPFTDTQYF.

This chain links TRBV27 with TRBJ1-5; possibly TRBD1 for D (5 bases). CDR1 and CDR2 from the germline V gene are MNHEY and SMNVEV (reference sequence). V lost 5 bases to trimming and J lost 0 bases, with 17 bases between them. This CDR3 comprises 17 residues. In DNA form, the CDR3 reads TGTGCCAGCAGTATGGGGCAGCTTTTTGGTAGCAATCAGCCCCAGCATTTT. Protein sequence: CASSMGQLFGSNQPQHF.

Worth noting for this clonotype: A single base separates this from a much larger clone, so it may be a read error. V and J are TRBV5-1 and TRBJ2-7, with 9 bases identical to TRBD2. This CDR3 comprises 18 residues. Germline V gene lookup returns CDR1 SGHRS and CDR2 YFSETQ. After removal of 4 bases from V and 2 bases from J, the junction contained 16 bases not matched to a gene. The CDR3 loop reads CASSPSGDPGNAPYEQYF. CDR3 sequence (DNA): TGCGCCAGCAGCCCTAGCGGGGACCCGGGAAATGCCCCCTACGAGCAGTACTTC.